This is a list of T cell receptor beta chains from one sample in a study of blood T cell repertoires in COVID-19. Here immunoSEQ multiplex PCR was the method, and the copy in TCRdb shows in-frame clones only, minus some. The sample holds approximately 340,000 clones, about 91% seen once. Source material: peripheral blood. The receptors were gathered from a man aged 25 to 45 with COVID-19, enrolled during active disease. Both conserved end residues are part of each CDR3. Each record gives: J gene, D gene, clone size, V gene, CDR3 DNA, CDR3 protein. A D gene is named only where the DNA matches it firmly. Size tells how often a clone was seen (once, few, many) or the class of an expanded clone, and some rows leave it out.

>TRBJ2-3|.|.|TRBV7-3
TGTGCCAGCAGCTTAACCAAGCAACCAGATACGCAGTATTTT
CASSLTKQPDTQYF
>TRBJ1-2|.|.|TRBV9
TGTGCCAGCAGCGTAGTTCAGGGTGCCCACCCCTATGGCTACACCTTC
CASSVVQGAHPYGYTF
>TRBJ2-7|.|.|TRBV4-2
TGTGCCAGCAGCCAAGGGGTGGCGACAGGCCTCTCCTACGAGCAGTACTTC
CASSQGVATGLSYEQYF
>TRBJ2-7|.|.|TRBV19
TGTGCCAGTAGTGTAGTCCGTCATCGAGTGCAGTACTTC
CASSVVRHRVQYF
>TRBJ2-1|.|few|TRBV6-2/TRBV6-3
TGTGCCAGCAGCCACCACCCTAGCTATGCTAGGGCTGAGCAGTTCTTC
CASSHHPSYARAEQFF
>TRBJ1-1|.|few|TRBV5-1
TGCGCCAGCAGACCCTTTTCGAGTGAGGACACTGAAGCTTTCTTT
CASRPFSSEDTEAFF
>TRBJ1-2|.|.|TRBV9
TGTGCCAGCAGCGTCGGCGGTGACTATGGCTACACCTTC
CASSVGGDYGYTF
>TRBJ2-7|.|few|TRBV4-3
TGCGCCAGCAGCCAAGATGAGAAGGGGCACGAGCAGTACTTC
CASSQDEKGHEQYF
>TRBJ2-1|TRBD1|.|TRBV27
TGTGCCAGCAGTCCTCGACAGGGTTCCTACAATGAGCAGTTCTTC
CASSPRQGSYNEQFF
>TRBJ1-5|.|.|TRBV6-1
TGTGCCAGCAGTGAACACGGGAATCAGCCCCAGCATTTT
CASSEHGNQPQHF
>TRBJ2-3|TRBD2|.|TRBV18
TGTGCCAGCTCACCACCAGCGGGGGGCACAGATACGCAGTATTTT
CASSPPAGGTDTQYF
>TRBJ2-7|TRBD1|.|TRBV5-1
TGCGCCAGCAGCCCCCGACAGGGGAATTACGAGCAGTACTTC
CASSPRQGNYEQYF
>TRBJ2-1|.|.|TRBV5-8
TGTGCCAGCTGCCGGACACCTATATACAATGAGCAGTTCTTC
CASCRTPIYNEQFF
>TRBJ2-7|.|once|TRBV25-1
TGTGCCAGCAGCCGGGACTCCCTGGGGAACGAGCAGTACTTC
CASSRDSLGNEQYF
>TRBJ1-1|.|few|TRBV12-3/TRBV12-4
TGTGCCAGCAGTTTATTGGGGCGCACTGAAGCTTTCTTT
CASSLLGRTEAFF
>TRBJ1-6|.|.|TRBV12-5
TGTGCTAGTGGTTTGGGAGCCAATTCACCCCTCCACTTT
CASGLGANSPLHF
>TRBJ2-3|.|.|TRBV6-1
TGTGCCAGCAGTGAATTTGCGGGAACGACCCACACAGATACGCAGTATTTT
CASSEFAGTTHTDTQYF
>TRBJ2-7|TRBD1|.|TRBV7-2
TGTGCCAGCAGCTTCCGGACAGGGGGCTCCTACGAGCAGTACTTC
CASSFRTGGSYEQYF
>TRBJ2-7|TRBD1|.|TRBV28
TGTGCCAGCATTCAGGGGGACAGAACTTCCTACGAGCAGTACTTC
CASIQGDRTSYEQYF
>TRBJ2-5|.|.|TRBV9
TGTGCCAGCAGCGTGGGGGGTCTCCGATCCCAAGAGACCCAGTACTTC
CASSVGGLRSQETQYF
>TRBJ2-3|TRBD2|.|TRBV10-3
TGTGCCATCAGTGTACTAGCGGGAGGGCCGGATACGCAGTATTTT
CAISVLAGGPDTQYF
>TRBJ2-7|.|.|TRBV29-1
TGCAGCGTTGAGATCAGTCTCCGGGGAGGGCAGTACTTC
CSVEISLRGGQYF
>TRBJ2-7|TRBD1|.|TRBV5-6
TGTGCCAGCAGGGCCGGGACAGGGATATACGAGCAGTACTTC
CASRAGTGIYEQYF
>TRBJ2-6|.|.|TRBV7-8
TGTGCCAGCAGAATTGGAGGGGAGACTGGGGCCAACGTCCTGACTTTC
CASRIGGETGANVLTF
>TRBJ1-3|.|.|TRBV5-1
TGCGCCAGCAGGGGAGATTCTGGAAACACCATATATTTT
CASRGDSGNTIYF
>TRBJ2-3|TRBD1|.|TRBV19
TGTGCCAGTAGTATAGGAGGGAAGACAGGGTTTTACACAGATACGCAGTATTTT
CASSIGGKTGFYTDTQYF
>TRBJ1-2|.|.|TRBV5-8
TGTGCCAGCAGCTTGGTCGGGGAAATTAACTATGGCTACACCTTC
CASSLVGEINYGYTF
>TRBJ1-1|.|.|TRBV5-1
TGCGCCAGCAGCTTGCGGTCGGGGAACACTGAAGCTTTCTTT
CASSLRSGNTEAFF
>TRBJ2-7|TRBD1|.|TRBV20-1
TGCAGTGTCGCCGGAGTCGGGACAGGGTTATTC
CSVAGVGTGLF
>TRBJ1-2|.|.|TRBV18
TGTGCCAGCTCACCAGGAGCGAATGGGTATGGCTACACCTTC
CASSPGANGYGYTF
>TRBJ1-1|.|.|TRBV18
TGTGCCAGCTCACCAGTGGAAGGGGCCGGGAACACTGAAGCTTTCTTT
CASSPVEGAGNTEAFF
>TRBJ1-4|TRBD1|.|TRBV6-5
TGTGCCAGCAGGTCTACAGGGGACTCGTACGAAAAACTGTTTTTT
CASRSTGDSYEKLFF
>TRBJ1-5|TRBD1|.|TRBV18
TGTGCCAGCTCACCAACCCCCGGGACAGGGCCCCAGCCCCAGCATTTT
CASSPTPGTGPQPQHF
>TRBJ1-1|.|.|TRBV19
TGTGCCAGTAGTATTTGGGACAACCTGAACACTGAAGCTTTCTTT
CASSIWDNLNTEAFF
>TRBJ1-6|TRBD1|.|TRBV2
TGTGCCAGCAGTGGTAATCAGGGGGCTAAGTCACCCCTCCACTTT
CASSGNQGAKSPLHF
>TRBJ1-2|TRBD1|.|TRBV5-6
TGTGCCAGCAGGGAGAGAGCAGGGGGTTTCGGCTACACCTTC
CASRERAGGFGYTF
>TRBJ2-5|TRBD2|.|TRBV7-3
TGTGCCAGCAGCCCAGGCACACTAGCGGAGACCCAGTACTTC
CASSPGTLAETQYF
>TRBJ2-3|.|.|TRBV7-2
TGTGCCAGCAGCTCCCAGTGGCACACAGATACGCAGTATTTT
CASSSQWHTDTQYF
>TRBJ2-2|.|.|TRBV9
TGTGCCAGCAGCGTTTTGCCTGGGCAGCACACCGGGGAGCTGTTTTTT
CASSVLPGQHTGELFF
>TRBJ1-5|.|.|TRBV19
TGTGCCAGTAGTGCATTCACAGGGAGCCAGAGCAATCAGCCCCAGCATTTT
CASSAFTGSQSNQPQHF
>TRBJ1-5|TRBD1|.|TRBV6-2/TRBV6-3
TGTGCCAGCAGTCAGTACGGACAGGGGCTCGGTCAGCCCCAGCATTTT
CASSQYGQGLGQPQHF
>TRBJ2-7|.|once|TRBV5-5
TGTGCCAGCAGCTTGCGAGCCGACACTTATTACGAGCAGTACTTC
CASSLRADTYYEQYF
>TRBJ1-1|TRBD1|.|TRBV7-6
TGTGCCAGCAGCCCGAGGACAGGGAACACTGAAGCTTTCTTT
CASSPRTGNTEAFF
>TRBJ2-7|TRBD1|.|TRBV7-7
TGTGCCAGCAGCATCCGACAGGGTTCCTACGAGCAGTACTTC
CASSIRQGSYEQYF
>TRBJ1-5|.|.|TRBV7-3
TGTGCCAGCAGCTTTCTCGGGGGGCGCGGGGGCAATCAGCCCCAGCATTTT
CASSFLGGRGGNQPQHF
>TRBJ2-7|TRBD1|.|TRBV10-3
TGTGCCATCGGTCAGGGACAGGGCGCCTACGAGCAGTACTTC
CAIGQGQGAYEQYF
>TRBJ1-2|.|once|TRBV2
TGTGCCAGCAGTGAAATCACGGGATACTATGGCTACACCTTC
CASSEITGYYGYTF
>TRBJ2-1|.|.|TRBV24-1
TGTGCCACAACGACAGGCGACAATGAGCAGTTCTTC
CATTTGDNEQFF
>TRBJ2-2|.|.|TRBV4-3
TGCGCCAGCAGCCAAAGGATTAGCGCGAACACCGGGGAGCTGTTTTTT
CASSQRISANTGELFF
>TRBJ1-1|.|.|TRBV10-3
TGTGCCATCAGTGCCCAGACAGGGAACACTGAAGCTTTCTTT
CAISAQTGNTEAFF
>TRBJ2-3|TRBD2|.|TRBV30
TGTGCCTGGAGTGTAGGAACGGGAGGCCAGGATACGCAGTATTTT
CAWSVGTGGQDTQYF
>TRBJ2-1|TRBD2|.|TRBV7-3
TGTGCCAGCAGCGTAGCGGGAGAGGGCAGTGAGCAGTTCTTC
CASSVAGEGSEQFF
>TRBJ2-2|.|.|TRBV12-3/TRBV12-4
TGTGCCAGCAGTTTAGGGCCTCCCGGGGAGCTGTTTTTT
CASSLGPPGELFF
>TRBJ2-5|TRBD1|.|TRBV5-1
TGCGCCAGCAGCCCATCGGACAGGGGAATGCAGGAGACCCAGTACTTC
CASSPSDRGMQETQYF